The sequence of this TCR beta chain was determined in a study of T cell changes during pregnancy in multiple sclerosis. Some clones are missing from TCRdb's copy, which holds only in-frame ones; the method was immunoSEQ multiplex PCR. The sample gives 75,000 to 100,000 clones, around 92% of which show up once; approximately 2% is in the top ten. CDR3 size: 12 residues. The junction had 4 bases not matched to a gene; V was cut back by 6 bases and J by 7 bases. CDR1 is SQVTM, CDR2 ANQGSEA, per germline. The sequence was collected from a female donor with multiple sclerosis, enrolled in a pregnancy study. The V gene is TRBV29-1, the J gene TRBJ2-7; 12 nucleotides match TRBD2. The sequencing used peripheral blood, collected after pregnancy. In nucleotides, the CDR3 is TGCAGCGTCTCCGGGACTAGCGGGGAGCAGTACTTC. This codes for CSVSGTSGEQYF.